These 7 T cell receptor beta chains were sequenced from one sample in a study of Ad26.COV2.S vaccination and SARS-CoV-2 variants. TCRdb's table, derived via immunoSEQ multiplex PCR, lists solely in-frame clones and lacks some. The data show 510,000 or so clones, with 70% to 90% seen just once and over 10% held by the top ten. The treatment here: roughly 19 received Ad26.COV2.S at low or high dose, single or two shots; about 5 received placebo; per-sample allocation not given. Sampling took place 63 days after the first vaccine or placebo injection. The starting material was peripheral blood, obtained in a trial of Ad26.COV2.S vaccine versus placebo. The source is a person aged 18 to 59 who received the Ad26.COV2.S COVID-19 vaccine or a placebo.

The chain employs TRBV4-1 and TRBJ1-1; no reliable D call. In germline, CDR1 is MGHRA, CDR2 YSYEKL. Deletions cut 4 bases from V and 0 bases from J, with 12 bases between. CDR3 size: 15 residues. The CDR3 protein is CASSLQLGMNTEAFF. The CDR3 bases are TGCGCCAGCAGCCTCCAGTTAGGGATGAACACTGAAGCTTTCTTT.

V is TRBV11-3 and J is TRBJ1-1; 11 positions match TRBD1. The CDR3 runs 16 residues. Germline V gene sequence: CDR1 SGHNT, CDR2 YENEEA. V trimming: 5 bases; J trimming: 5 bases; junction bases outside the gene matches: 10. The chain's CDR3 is CASSPGTGGGGTEAFF. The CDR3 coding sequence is TGTGCCAGCAGCCCAGGGACAGGGGGAGGAGGGACTGAAGCTTTCTTT.

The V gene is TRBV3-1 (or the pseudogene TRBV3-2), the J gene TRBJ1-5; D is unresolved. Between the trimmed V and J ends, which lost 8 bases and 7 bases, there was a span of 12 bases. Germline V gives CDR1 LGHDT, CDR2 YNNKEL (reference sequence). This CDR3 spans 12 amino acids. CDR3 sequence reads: CASGEIKQPQHF. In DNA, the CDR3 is TGTGCCAGCGGCGAAATCAAGCAGCCCCAGCATTTT.

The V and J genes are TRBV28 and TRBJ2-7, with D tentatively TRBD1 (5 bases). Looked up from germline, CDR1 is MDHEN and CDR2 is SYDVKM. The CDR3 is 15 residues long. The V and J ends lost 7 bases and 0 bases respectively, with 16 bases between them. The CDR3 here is CASIQVGRASYEQYF. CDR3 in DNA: TGTGCCAGCATCCAGGTCGGCAGGGCCTCCTACGAGCAGTACTTC.

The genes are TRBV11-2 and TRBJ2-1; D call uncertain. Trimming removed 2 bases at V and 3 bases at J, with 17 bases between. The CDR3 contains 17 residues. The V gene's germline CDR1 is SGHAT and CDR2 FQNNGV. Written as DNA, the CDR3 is TGTGCCAGCAGCTTATCCCGCCTTACCGCTTTCTACAATGAGCAGTTCTTC. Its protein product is CASSLSRLTAFYNEQFF.

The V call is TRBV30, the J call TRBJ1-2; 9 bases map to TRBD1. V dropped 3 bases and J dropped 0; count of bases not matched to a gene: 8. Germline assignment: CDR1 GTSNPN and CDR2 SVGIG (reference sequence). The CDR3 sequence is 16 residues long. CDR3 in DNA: TGTGCCTGGAGGGCCGGGACAGGGCGATCTAACTATGGCTACACCTTC. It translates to CAWRAGTGRSNYGYTF.

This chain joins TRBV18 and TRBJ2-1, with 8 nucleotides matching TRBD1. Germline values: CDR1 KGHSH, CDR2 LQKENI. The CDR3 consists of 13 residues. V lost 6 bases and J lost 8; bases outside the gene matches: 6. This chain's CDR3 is CASSRTGIHEQFF. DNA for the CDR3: TGTGCCAGCTCCCGGACAGGGATCCATGAGCAGTTCTTC.